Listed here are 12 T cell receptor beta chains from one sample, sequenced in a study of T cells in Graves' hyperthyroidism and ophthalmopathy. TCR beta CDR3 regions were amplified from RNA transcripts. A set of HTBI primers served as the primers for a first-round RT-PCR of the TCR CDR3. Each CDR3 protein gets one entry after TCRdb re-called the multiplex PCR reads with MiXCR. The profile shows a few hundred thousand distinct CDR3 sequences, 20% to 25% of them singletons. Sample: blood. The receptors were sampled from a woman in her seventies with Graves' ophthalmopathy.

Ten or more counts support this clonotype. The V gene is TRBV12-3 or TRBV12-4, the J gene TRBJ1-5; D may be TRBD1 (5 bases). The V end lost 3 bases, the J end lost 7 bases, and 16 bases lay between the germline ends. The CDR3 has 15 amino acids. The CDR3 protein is CASSFRQGMRQPQHF. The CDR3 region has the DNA TGTGCCAGCAGTTTTAGGCAGGGAATGAGGCAGCCCCAGCATTTT.

The CDR3 reads CASRPSGRTYNEQFF. The CDR3 DNA sequence: TGTGCCAGCAGGCCTAGCGGGAGGACCTACAATGAGCAGTTCTTC. This chain connects TRBV3-1 to TRBJ2-1, with 11 bases matching TRBD2. The CDR3 is made up of 15 amino acids. Germline trimming cut 6 bases from V and 2 bases from J; bases unmatched to any gene: 3. Germline V gene sequence: CDR1 LGHDT, CDR2 YNNKEL (reference sequence).

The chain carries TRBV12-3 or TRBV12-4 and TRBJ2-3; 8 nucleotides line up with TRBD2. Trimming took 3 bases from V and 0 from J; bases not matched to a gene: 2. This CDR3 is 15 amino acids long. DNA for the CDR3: TGTGCCAGCAGTTTCGCTAGCGGGAGCACAGATACGCAGTATTTT. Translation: CASSFASGSTDTQYF.

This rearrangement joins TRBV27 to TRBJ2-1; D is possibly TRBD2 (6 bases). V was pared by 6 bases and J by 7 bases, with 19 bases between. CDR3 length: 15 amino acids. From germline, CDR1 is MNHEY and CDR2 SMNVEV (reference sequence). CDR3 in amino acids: CASSLGTTSKNEQFF. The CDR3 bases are TGTGCCAGCAGCTTAGGTACGACTAGTAAGAATGAGCAGTTCTTC.

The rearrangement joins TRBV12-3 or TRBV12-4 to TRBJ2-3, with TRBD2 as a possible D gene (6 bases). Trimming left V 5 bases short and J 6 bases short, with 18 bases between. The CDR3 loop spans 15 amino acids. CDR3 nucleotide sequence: TGTGCCAGCAGTGGCGCAGGGCCGGAGGGTGATACGCAGTATTTT. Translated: CASSGAGPEGDTQYF.

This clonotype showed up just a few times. The CDR3: CATRSAGANVLTF. The DNA for the CDR3 is TGTGCCACCAGGAGCGCTGGGGCCAACGTCCTGACTTTC. The rearrangement joins TRBV15 to TRBJ2-6; D remains unclear. The ends were cut back, 6 bases at V and 2 bases at J, with 5 bases in the middle. Per the germline V gene, CDR1 is LNHNV and CDR2 is YYDKDF (reference sequence). This CDR3 has 13 amino acids.

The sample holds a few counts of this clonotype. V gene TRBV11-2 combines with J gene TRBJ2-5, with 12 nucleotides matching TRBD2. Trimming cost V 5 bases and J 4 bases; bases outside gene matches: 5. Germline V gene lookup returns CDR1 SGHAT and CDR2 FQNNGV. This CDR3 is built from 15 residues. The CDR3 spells CASSLLAGGRETQYF. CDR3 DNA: TGTGCCAGCAGCCTCCTAGCGGGAGGGAGAGAGACCCAGTACTTC.

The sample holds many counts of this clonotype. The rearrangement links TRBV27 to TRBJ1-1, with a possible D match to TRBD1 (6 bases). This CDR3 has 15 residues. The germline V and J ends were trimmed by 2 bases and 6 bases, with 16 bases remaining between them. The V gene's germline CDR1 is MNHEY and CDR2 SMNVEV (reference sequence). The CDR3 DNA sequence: TGTGCCAGCAGTTTAGAGGGGGGCTACCAGGCTGAAGCTTTCTTT. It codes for CASSLEGGYQAEAFF.

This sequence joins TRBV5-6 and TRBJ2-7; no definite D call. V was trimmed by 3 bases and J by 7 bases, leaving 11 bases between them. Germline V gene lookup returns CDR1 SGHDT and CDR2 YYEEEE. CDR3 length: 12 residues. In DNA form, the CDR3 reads TGTGCCAGCAGCTCAGGACGGTCGGAGCAGTACTTC. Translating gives CASSSGRSEQYF.

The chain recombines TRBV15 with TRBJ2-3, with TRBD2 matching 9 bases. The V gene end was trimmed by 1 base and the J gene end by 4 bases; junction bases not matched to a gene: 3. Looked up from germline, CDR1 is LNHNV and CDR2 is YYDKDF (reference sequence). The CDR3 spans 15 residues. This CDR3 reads CATSRGVAGADTQYF. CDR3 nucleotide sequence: TGTGCCACCAGCAGAGGTGTAGCGGGAGCAGATACGCAGTATTTT.

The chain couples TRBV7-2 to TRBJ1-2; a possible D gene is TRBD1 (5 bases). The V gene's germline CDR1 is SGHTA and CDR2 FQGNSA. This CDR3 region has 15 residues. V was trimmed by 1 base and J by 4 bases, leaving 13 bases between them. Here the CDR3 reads CASSLEVGPPYGYTF. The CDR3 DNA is TGTGCCAGCAGCTTAGAGGTGGGACCCCCCTATGGCTACACCTTC.

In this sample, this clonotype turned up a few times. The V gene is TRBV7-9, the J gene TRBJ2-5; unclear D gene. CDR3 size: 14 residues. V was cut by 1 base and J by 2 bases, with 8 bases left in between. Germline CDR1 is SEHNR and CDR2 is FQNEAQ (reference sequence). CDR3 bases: TGTGCCAGCAGCTTAGAGGTCGGACAAGAGACCCAGTACTTC. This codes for CASSLEVGQETQYF.